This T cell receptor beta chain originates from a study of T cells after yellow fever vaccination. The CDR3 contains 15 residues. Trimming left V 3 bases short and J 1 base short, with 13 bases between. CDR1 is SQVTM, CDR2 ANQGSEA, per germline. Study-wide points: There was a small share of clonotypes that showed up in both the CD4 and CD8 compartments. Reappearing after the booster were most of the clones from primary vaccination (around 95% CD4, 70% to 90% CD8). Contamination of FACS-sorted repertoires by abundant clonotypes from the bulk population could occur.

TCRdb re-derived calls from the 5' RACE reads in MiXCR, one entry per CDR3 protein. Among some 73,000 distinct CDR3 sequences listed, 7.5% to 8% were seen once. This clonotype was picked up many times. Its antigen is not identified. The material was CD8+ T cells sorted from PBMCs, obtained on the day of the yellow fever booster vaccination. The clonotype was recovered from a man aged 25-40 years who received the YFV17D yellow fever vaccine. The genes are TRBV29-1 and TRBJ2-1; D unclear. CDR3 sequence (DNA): TGCAGCGTTGAGGTGGGGTACCTATCCTACAATGAGCAGTTCTTC. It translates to CSVEVGYLSYNEQFF.